This T cell receptor (beta chain) was recovered during a study of Ad26.COV2.S vaccination and SARS-CoV-2 variants. Repertoires were generated with immunoSEQ multiplex PCR, while TCRdb's copy carries only in-frame clones and drops some. This table holds 350,000 to 500,000 clones, 90% found once. Ten or more counts support this clone. V was clipped by 10 bases and J by 7 bases, with 17 bases between them. Germline CDR1 SNHLY, CDR2 FYNNEI. There are 13 residues in the CDR3. Treatment denoted: 19 received Ad26.COV2.S at low or high dose, single or two shots; 5 received placebo; per-sample allocation not given. The samples date from day 63 after the first vaccine or placebo injection.

The chain recombines TRBV2 with TRBJ2-1; D is perhaps TRBD1 or TRBD2 (5 bases each). This receptor was identified in a person aged 18 to 59 who received the Ad26.COV2.S COVID-19 vaccine or a placebo. Sequences were derived from peripheral blood, sampled in a trial of Ad26.COV2.S vaccine versus placebo. The CDR3 sequence is CATGKFRENEQFF. CDR3 bases: TGTGCCACCGGCAAATTCAGGGAGAATGAGCAGTTCTTC.